This T cell receptor beta chain appears in the sequencing data of a study of identical twins. The trim removed 7 bases at V and 15 bases at J, leaving 10 bases unmatched. CDR3 length: 12 residues. With respect to this clonotype: Its matching antigen is unknown.

Findings of the study overall: Fewer insertions characterized abundant cord blood beta clonotypes, whereas memory repertoires showed none. Out-of-frame TCR alpha sharing observed in monozygotic twins exceeded model estimates. Those out-of-frame alpha sequences shared by twins showed an excess of low generation probability.

A universal primer site was created by template switching, with the cDNA bearing unique molecular identifiers. TCRdb fed the 5' RACE reads into MiXCR, producing one record per CDR3 protein. This sample has approximately 690,000 distinct CDR3 sequences; 5.5% to 6.5% occur once, and the top ten carry roughly 1.8%. The sequence was collected from a man younger than 35 in good health. Specimen: naive T cells sorted from blood. V is TRBV12-3 or TRBV12-4 and J is TRBJ2-1, with 9 bases aligning to TRBD1. The CDR3 DNA follows: TGTGCCAGCACCCCACCGGGACAGGGTGTGTTCTTC. Its translation: CASTPPGQGVFF.